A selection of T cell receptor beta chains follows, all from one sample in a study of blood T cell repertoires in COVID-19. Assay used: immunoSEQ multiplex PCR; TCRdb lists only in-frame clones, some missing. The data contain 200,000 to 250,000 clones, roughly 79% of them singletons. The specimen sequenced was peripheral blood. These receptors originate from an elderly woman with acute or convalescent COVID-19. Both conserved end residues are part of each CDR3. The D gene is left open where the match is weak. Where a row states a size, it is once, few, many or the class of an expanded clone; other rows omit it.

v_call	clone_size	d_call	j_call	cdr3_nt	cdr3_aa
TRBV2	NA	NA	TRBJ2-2	TGTGCCAGCAGACGGACAGTCACCGGGGAGCTGTTTTTT	CASRRTVTGELFF
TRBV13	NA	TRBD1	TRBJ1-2	TGTGCCAGCAGCACCGGGACAGGGGACGGCTACACCTTC	CASSTGTGDGYTF
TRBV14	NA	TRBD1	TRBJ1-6	TGTGCCAGCAGCCCCAGGGGGAATTCACCCCTCCACTTT	CASSPRGNSPLHF
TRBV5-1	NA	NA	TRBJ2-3	TGCGCCAGCAGCTTGAGGGGTAAGAGCACAGATACGCAGTATTTT	CASSLRGKSTDTQYF
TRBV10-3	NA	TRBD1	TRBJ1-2	TGTGCCATCAGGGGGACAGGAGCGGGCTATGGCTACACCTTC	CAIRGTGAGYGYTF
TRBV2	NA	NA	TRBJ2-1	TGTGCCAGCAGGGGGGCTAACCTTTACAATGAGCAGTTCTTC	CASRGANLYNEQFF
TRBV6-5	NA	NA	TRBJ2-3	TGTGCCAGCAGTTACTCGAGTAGCTCGAGCACAGATACGCAGTATTTT	CASSYSSSSSTDTQYF
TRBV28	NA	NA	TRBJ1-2	TGTGCCAGCAGTTCCTACGCAGCCGGACAGAACTATGGCTACACCTTC	CASSSYAAGQNYGYTF
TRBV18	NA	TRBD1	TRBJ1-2	TGTGCCAGCTCTCCACAGGGGTACTATGGCTACACCTTC	CASSPQGYYGYTF
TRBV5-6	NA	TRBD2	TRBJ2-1	TGTGCCAGCAGCTCGAGGACTAGCGGGATAACCCCCCTAAATGAGCAGTTCTTC	CASSSRTSGITPLNEQFF
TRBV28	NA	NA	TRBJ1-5	TGTGCCAGCAGTAAACGGCAGGCCAATCAGCCCCAGCATTTT	CASSKRQANQPQHF
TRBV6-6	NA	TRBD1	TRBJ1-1	TGTGCCAGCAGTTACGGGGGACAGGCGAACACTGAAGCTTTCTTT	CASSYGGQANTEAFF
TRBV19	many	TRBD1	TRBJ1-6	TGTGCCAGTACTAGGGACAGGGGTAATTCACCCCTCCACTTT	CASTRDRGNSPLHF
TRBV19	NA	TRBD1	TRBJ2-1	TGTGCCAGTGAGCCGGGACAGGGGGCGAGGTATGAGCAGTTCTTC	CASEPGQGARYEQFF
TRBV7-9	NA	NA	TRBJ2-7	TGTGCCAGCAGCCACGGGAGTTACGAGCAGTACTTC	CASSHGSYEQYF
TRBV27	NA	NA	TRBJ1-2	TGTGCCAGCAGTTTAACCTTCTCACAGAACTATGGCTACACCTTC	CASSLTFSQNYGYTF
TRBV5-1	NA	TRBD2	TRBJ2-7	TGCGCCAGCAGCTTGGGACTAGCGGGAGTTTTGTACTTC	CASSLGLAGVLYF
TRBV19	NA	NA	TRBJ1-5	TGTGCCAGTAGTATAGCGGGTAGCAATCAGCCCCAGCATTTT	CASSIAGSNQPQHF
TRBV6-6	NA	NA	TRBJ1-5	TGTGCCAGCAGTCTTCAGGGGTCGAACAATCAGCCCCAGCATTTT	CASSLQGSNNQPQHF
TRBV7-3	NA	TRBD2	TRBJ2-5	TGTGCCAGCAGCTTAACTGTTAGCGGGGGGGCTCAGGAGACCCAGTACTTC	CASSLTVSGGAQETQYF
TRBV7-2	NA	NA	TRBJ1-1	TGTGCCAGCAGCTTAAGACAGGCCATTTTGAACACTGAAGCTTTCTTT	CASSLRQAILNTEAFF
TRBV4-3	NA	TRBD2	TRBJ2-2	TGCGCCAGCAGCCGAGAGAGCGGGATGACCGGGGAGCTGTTTTTT	CASSRESGMTGELFF
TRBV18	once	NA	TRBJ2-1	TGTGCCAGCTCACCACTGGGACTTTCATATGAGCAGTTCTTC	CASSPLGLSYEQFF
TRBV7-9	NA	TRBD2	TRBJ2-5	TGTGCCAGCAGCTTAGCGGGGGGGGAGACCCAGTACTTC	CASSLAGGETQYF
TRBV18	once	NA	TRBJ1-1	TGTGCCAGCTCGGTCCAGGGGAACACTGAAGCTTTCTTT	CASSVQGNTEAFF
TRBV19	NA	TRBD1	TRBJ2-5	TGTGCCAGTAAACCGACAGGGTCCGAGACCCAGTACTTC	CASKPTGSETQYF
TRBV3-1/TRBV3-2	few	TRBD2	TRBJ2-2	TGTGCCAGCAGCCGGACTAGCGGGGGGAACACCGGGGAGCTGTTTTTT	CASSRTSGGNTGELFF
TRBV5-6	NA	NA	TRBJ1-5	TGTGCCAGCAGCTTTGGGCCAAATAGTAATCAGCCCCAGCATTTT	CASSFGPNSNQPQHF